This T cell receptor beta chain appears in the sequencing data of a study of Ad26.COV2.S vaccination and SARS-CoV-2 variants (dated by TCRdb to about 2021). Turning to the overall study: The specificity and breadth of SARS-CoV-2-reactive T cell receptors after Ad26.COV2.S vaccination were assessed by TCRbeta repertoire sequencing. The TCR-sequenced set comprised approximately 32 samples: roughly 19 Ad26.COV2.S vaccine recipients, 5 placebo recipients and 8 SARS-CoV-2 convalescent individuals. General conclusions and limits of the study: It was noted by the authors that total T cell responses may have been underestimated by the TCR breadth and depth analyses. Vaccine and placebo recipients had comparable non-spike TCR breadth, which fits with the vaccine containing only spike. Ad26.COV2.S recipients had higher spike-specific TCR breadth than placebo recipients (P = 0.0014). After vaccination, spike-specific CD8+ and CD4+ T cell responses were reported to show substantial breadth.

The intended sense of this specimen's time point label: individuals recovered from natural SARS-CoV-2 infection. TCRbeta CDR3 regions were sequenced with the immunoSEQ Assay. After extraction, genomic DNA underwent amplification by bias-controlled multiplex PCR, followed by high-throughput sequencing. The study's processing was this. Collapsing and filtering of sequences were performed to quantify the absolute abundance of each unique TCRbeta CDR3 region. Usable DNA was measured by amplifying reference genes present in all nucleated cells, and TCRbeta template counts were normalized to that usable DNA to estimate T cell fraction. Repertoire TCRs were annotated as SARS-CoV-2-specific by exact matching of V gene, CDR3 amino acid sequence and J gene to a known reactive TCR set. MIRA supplied the reference SARS-CoV-2 TCR set, which was filtered for enrichment in COVID-19-positive ImmuneCODE repertoires so that public or cross-reactive TCRs were removed. Based on the MIRA antigens, annotated TCRs were further analysed at the level of specific ORF or position within ORF. Breadth was defined as the number of annotated unique rearrangements divided by the total number of unique productive rearrangements, and depth was defined as the summed frequency of the annotated unique rearrangements. Two-sided Wilcoxon rank-sum tests were applied when comparing TCR breadth between groups. Here the immuneACCESS table is served through TCRdb, limited to in-frame sequences with V and J called. Missing clones are a known gap in these copies; in checked studies unresolved V genes cover under half, and the rest lacks a known reason. The V and J calls and clone size were taken over from that table, and D and trimming were inferred from the DNA. Across this sample there are over 130,000 clones, with about nine tenths seen only once. The leading ten clones occupy approximately 5% of the sample.

Reading the germline V gene gives CDR1 MRHNA and CDR2 SNTAGT. The CDR3, cysteine through phenylalanine, is 15 amino acids long. The sequence is cut down to CDR3 DNA, 45 bases in frame from base 1. The germline V and J ends show losses of 6 bases and 4 bases respectively, and no gene match explains 8 bases of the junction. Worth noting for this clone: Its antigen is not yet known. Base qualities are not provided; no much larger clone lies one nucleotide away.

The specimen was peripheral blood, collected after recovery from COVID-19. The clonotype comes from a human donor who had recovered from COVID-19. This chain is built from TRBV6-4 and TRBJ2-1, with TRBD1 identical over 8 junction bases. This receptor carries the CDR3 CASSALGQGYNEQFF. The base sequence is TGTGCCAGCAGCGCCCTCGGACAGGGTTACAATGAGCAGTTCTTC.